This TCR beta chain was profiled in a study of sequential checkpoint blockade in melanoma. Across the whole study: Arm A got nivolumab then ipilimumab; arm B the reverse, 1:1. Both treatment sequences were followed by maintenance nivolumab.

Method: immunoSEQ multiplex PCR; TCRdb's copy keeps in-frame clones and lacks some. The sample consists of some 17,000 clones, roughly 80% of them appearing once. The sample's treatment: randomized to nivolumab then ipilimumab (arm A) or the reverse (arm B). Patients had received no earlier DNA-damaging chemotherapy. Sorted cells were live CD3+CD8+, lacking CD19 and CD56, from PBMCs. The specimen was CD8+ T cells sorted from blood (inferred from file names), collected from a patient given nivolumab and ipilimumab in sequence. The TCR was taken from a human donor with melanoma.

CDR3 loop: CASSQDHYTGLEAFF. The DNA for the CDR3 is TGCGCCAGCAGCCAAGACCACTACACAGGGTTAGAAGCTTTCTTT. This chain connects TRBV4-1 to TRBJ1-1, with D possibly matching TRBD1 (6 bases). CDR1 MGHRA and CDR2 YSYEKL come from the germline V gene. The CDR3 extends over 15 amino acids. V lost 0 bases, J lost 8 bases, and 16 bases lay in between.